Following are 32 T cell receptor beta chains from one sample sequenced in a study of response to subunit inactivated influenza vaccine listed by TCRdb under 2018. The library relied on RT-PCR. TCRdb records Illumina HiSeq 2500 as the sequencer. TCRdb reanalyzed the raw reads on its own, using fastp at Q25 for trimming and MiXCR for clone calling, and kept in-frame beta chains. CDR3 protein duplicates are merged, each entry listing the most common genes and DNA. This sample comprises around 480,000 distinct CDR3 sequences, 16% of them detected only once. The ten biggest clones cover approximately 3% of the sample. The sample here was CD4+ T cells sorted from PBMCs, taken about 24 months after vaccination. The source of these receptors is a man aged 50 to 75 who received an inactivated influenza vaccine. Donor details come from another sample of the same person, matched by shared clones.

The sample holds a few counts of this clonotype. V gene TRBV20-1 combines with J gene TRBJ2-5, with D possibly being TRBD2 (6 bases). The ends were cut back, 7 bases at V and 1 base at J, with 13 bases in the middle. CDR1 and CDR2 from the germline V gene are DFQATT and SNEGSKA (reference sequence). This CDR3 spans 13 amino acids. In nucleotides, the CDR3 is TGCAGTGGCACTCCGGGGGTCCAAGAGACCCAGTACTTC. Residues: CSGTPGVQETQYF.

A few counts support this clonotype. The rearrangement links TRBV3-1 to TRBJ1-6; D is undetermined. This CDR3 has 15 amino acids. V lost 0 bases and J 6 bases, leaving 9 bases between the germline ends. Germline loops: CDR1 LGHDT, CDR2 YNNKEL (reference sequence). The CDR3 here is CASSQDPTANSPLHF. In DNA, the CDR3 is TGTGCCAGCAGCCAAGATCCGACGGCTAATTCACCCCTCCACTTT.

This sequence joins TRBV7-2 and TRBJ1-3; D is perhaps TRBD1 (5 bases). Trimming removed 5 bases from V and 1 base from J, with 15 bases in between. The germline gives CDR1 SGHTA, CDR2 FQGNSA. This CDR3 contains 16 residues. This CDR3 is CASSLSYGGSGNTIYF. CDR3 in DNA: TGTGCCAGCAGCCTCTCTTACGGGGGATCTGGAAACACCATATATTTT.

The rearrangement links TRBV5-1 to TRBJ2-2; 12 positions match TRBD1. The CDR3 extends over 16 amino acids. The germline gives CDR1 SGHRS, CDR2 YFSETQ. The J segment lost 5 bases and the V segment lost 3 bases, leaving 5 bases of the junction unmatched. In DNA form, the CDR3 reads TGCGCCAGCAGCTCGGGACAGGGGGCGAGGACCGGGGAGCTGTTTTTT. This encodes CASSSGQGARTGELFF.

The rearrangement uses TRBV14 and TRBJ1-2, with TRBD1 identical over 7 bases. The CDR3 runs 13 residues. With V trimmed by 4 bases and J by 9 bases, 8 bases remained unmatched. Germline CDR1 reads SGHDN; CDR2 reads FVKESK. CDR3 amino acids: CASSRRDRDSYTF. The CDR3 nucleotides are TGTGCCAGCAGCCGTCGAGACAGGGACAGCTACACCTTC.

In its sample, this clonotype was seen a few times. J is TRBJ1-2 and V is TRBV29-1, with D possibly TRBD1 on 6 matching bases. The V gene lost 7 bases and the J gene lost 4 bases, with 22 bases spanning the gap. The CDR3 is 15 residues long. Germline-derived CDR1 and CDR2 are SQVTM and ANQGSEA. The DNA for the CDR3 is TGCAGCGCCGACTTAGAGGGGGGCGCAGGCTATGGCTACACCTTC. Translating it yields CSADLEGGAGYGYTF.

This chain links TRBV7-9 with TRBJ2-7, with D possibly TRBD1 on 5 matching bases. The V and J ends lost 4 bases and 6 bases respectively, with 10 bases between them. The CDR3 length is 12 residues. Germline CDR1 is SEHNR and CDR2 is FQNEAQ (reference sequence). Here the CDR3 reads CASSSQGREQYF. The CDR3 bases are TGTGCCAGCAGCTCCCAGGGCCGCGAGCAGTACTTC.

This clonotype was seen ten or more times. V gene TRBV19 combines with J gene TRBJ1-5; D is unresolved. The CDR3 covers 17 residues. V was pared by 3 bases and J by 7 bases, with 22 bases between. Germline V lookup: CDR1 LNHDA, CDR2 SQIVND (reference sequence). The CDR3 region has the DNA TGTGCCAGTAGTATCGGAAAAGGTAGAAGTCTCGGGCAGCCCCAGCATTTT. This translates into CASSIGKGRSLGQPQHF.

This clonotype was seen a few times. The chain carries TRBV5-1 and TRBJ2-5; D is undetermined. Deletions cut 6 bases from V and 4 bases from J, with 7 bases between. Germline V lookup: CDR1 SGHRS, CDR2 YFSETQ. This CDR3 contains 11 residues. CDR3 sequence reads: CASKQLETQYF. CDR3 DNA: TGCGCCAGCAAGCAGTTAGAGACCCAGTACTTC.

The chain links TRBV6-1 to TRBJ1-2; TRBD1 is a possible D gene (5 bases). Between the trimmed V and J ends, which lost 4 bases and 4 bases, there was a span of 13 bases. Germline V gene data show CDR1 as MNHNS and CDR2 as SASEGT. The CDR3 totals 14 residues. Here the CDR3 reads CASSGDGGGYGYTF. CDR3 nucleotides: TGTGCCAGCAGTGGAGACGGGGGTGGCTATGGCTACACCTTC.

There are many counts of this clonotype. The genes are TRBV20-1 and TRBJ1-1; TRBD1 is a possible D gene (6 bases). The V end was cut by 3 bases, the J end by 4 bases, with 15 bases between. There are 14 residues in the CDR3. Germline V CDR1 and CDR2: DFQATT, SNEGSKA (reference sequence). The chain's CDR3 is CSASSGGGSTEAFF. The CDR3 nucleotides read TGCAGTGCTAGTTCCGGGGGCGGGAGCACTGAAGCTTTCTTT.

This clonotype occurred a few times. The chain couples TRBV20-1 to TRBJ2-7; possible D gene TRBD1, 6 bases. V lost 0 bases and J lost 3, with 12 bases in between. The CDR3 has 14 residues. Germline V gene data show CDR1 as DFQATT and CDR2 as SNEGSKA (reference sequence). The CDR3 nucleotides read TGCAGTGCTAGAGATTCGCTACAGGGCTACGAGCAGTACTTC. Translating gives CSARDSLQGYEQYF.

This chain joins TRBV2 and TRBJ1-5; the match to TRBD1 covers 7 bases. V trimming: 6 bases; J trimming: 7 bases; junction bases outside the gene matches: 9. The CDR3 is 14 amino acids. From germline, CDR1 is SNHLY and CDR2 FYNNEI. Here the CDR3 DNA reads TGTGCCAGCAGCCTGGGACAGCGTCACCAGCCCCAGCATTTT. The encoded protein is CASSLGQRHQPQHF. Full variable domain (remainder filled in from reference TRBV2 and TRBJ1-5): EPEVTQTPSHQVTQMGQEVILRCVPISNHLYFYWYRQILGQKVEFLVSFYNNEISEKSEIFDDQFSVERPDGSNFTLKIRSTKLEDSAMYFCASSLGQRHQPQHFGDGTRLSIL.

This sequence joins TRBV3-1 and TRBJ2-3; D tentatively reads TRBD1 or TRBD2 (5 bases each). This CDR3 comprises 19 residues. V was pared by 1 base and J by 2 bases, with 22 bases between. Per germline, CDR1 LGHDT and CDR2 YNNKEL (reference sequence). The CDR3 here is CASSQGIRSGRGATDTQYF. The CDR3 nucleotides are TGTGCCAGCAGCCAAGGGATTAGAAGCGGTAGAGGGGCCACAGATACGCAGTATTTT.

As to this clonotype: This clone may be a read error of a much larger clone one base away. The chain links TRBV2 to TRBJ1-3; D may be TRBD1 (5 bases). CDR1 and CDR2 from the germline V gene are SNHLY and FYNNEI. This CDR3 region has 13 residues. With 6 bases removed from V and 0 bases from J, the gap between germline ends came to 6 bases. The CDR3, as DNA: TGTGCCAGCAGGGACATCTCTGGAAACACCATATATTTT. Its protein is CASRDISGNTIYF.

This clonotype was detected only a few times. J is TRBJ2-2 and V is TRBV5-1; TRBD2 aligns across 8 bases. From germline, CDR1 is SGHRS and CDR2 YFSETQ. The V and J ends lost 4 bases and 3 bases, in that order; junction bases with no gene match: 5. This CDR3 spans 15 amino acids. The CDR3 DNA sequence: TGCGCCAGCAGCGCCGACGGGAGGGACACCGGGGAGCTGTTTTTT. Translation gives CASSADGRDTGELFF.

This chain links TRBV24-1 with TRBJ2-7; the match to TRBD2 covers 12 bases. The trim removed 6 bases at V and 3 bases at J, leaving 2 bases unmatched. This CDR3 has 14 amino acids. Germline V gives CDR1 KGHDR, CDR2 SFDVKD. This CDR3 reads CATSPTSGSYEQYF. The DNA of the CDR3 is TGTGCCACCAGTCCGACTAGCGGGAGCTACGAGCAGTACTTC.

J is TRBJ1-1 and V is TRBV29-1; tentatively, D is TRBD1 (5 bases). Germline V gene lookup returns CDR1 SQVTM and CDR2 ANQGSEA. This CDR3 has 13 amino acids. The CDR3 loop reads CSSKTDRDTEAFF. As DNA, the CDR3 is TGCAGTAGTAAGACAGATCGGGACACTGAAGCTTTCTTT. Using reference TRBV29-1 and TRBJ1-1 for the parts outside the CDR3, the full variable domain is SAVISQKPSRDICQRGTSLTIQCQVDSQVTMMFWYRQQPGQSLTLIATANQGSEATYESGFVIDKFPISRPNLTFSTLTVSNMSPEDSSIYLCSSKTDRDTEAFFGQGTRLTVV.

This clonotype was seen many times. The rearrangement links TRBV29-1 to TRBJ2-1; 8 bases map to TRBD2. The trim removed 6 bases at V and 12 bases at J, leaving 7 bases unmatched. Germline lookup yields CDR1 SQVTM and CDR2 ANQGSEA. CDR3 size: 11 residues. In nucleotides, the CDR3 is TGCAGCGTCGTAGCGGGAAAGGGGCAGTTCTTC. Its protein product is CSVVAGKGQFF.

J is TRBJ1-1 and V is TRBV29-1; the D is unclear. The length of the CDR3 is 12 residues. The germline gives CDR1 SQVTM, CDR2 ANQGSEA. V was cut by 6 bases and J by 10 bases, with 18 bases left in between. In DNA, the CDR3 is TGCAGCGTCCTCAGCGCACTGGAGAGAGCTTTCTTT. Translating it yields CSVLSALERAFF.

In its sample, this clonotype was seen many times. The rearrangement links TRBV24-1 to TRBJ2-7; 9 nucleotides agree with TRBD1. The CDR3 totals 15 residues. Unmatched junction bases numbered 8, after V lost 3 bases and J lost 6 bases. Germline-derived CDR1 and CDR2 are KGHDR and SFDVKD. This CDR3 reads CATSDPGTGSGEQYF. The CDR3 nucleotides are TGTGCCACCAGTGATCCCGGGACAGGGTCTGGCGAGCAGTACTTC.

Only a few counts were recorded for this clonotype. J is TRBJ2-1 and V is TRBV20-1; 8 bases are shared with TRBD2. Per germline, CDR1 DFQATT and CDR2 SNEGSKA (reference sequence). This CDR3 spans 17 amino acids. Germline trimming cut 0 bases from V and 8 bases from J; bases unmatched to any gene: 15. The CDR3 coding sequence is TGCAGTGCTAGAGATCCAGTAGCGAGCGGGAGAGTGGATGAGCAGTTCTTC. Encoded protein: CSARDPVASGRVDEQFF.

This clonotype has just a few counts. DNA of the CDR3: TGCAGTGCTAGTCAATTAGCGGGAGGACATGAGCAGTTCTTC. Residues: CSASQLAGGHEQFF. The chain employs TRBV20-1 and TRBJ2-1, with TRBD2 matching 10 bases. Germline V gives CDR1 DFQATT, CDR2 SNEGSKA (reference sequence). V was clipped by 3 bases and J by 8 bases; unmatched bases: 7. The CDR3 is 14 amino acids.

A note on this clonotype: The junction departs from germline at one end; a sequencing error may be responsible. The chain joins TRBV20-1 to TRBJ2-3, with 10 bases that match TRBD2. Germline CDR1 and CDR2: DFQATT and SNEGSKA (reference sequence). The CDR3 runs to 16 residues. The CDR3 DNA follows: TGTAGTGCTAGCGGGCTAGCGGGGGCCTACACAGATACGCAGTATTTT. It encodes CSASGLAGAYTDTQYF.

In its sample, this clonotype was seen a few times. The J gene is TRBJ2-2, the V gene TRBV4-2; 7 bases agree with TRBD1. The CDR3 runs 15 residues. Germline V gene data show CDR1 as LGHNA and CDR2 as YNFKEQ. With 4 bases clipped from V and 7 bases from J, the junction kept 9 bases outside the gene matches. CDR3 nucleotide sequence: TGTGCCAGCAGCCCAGAAAGGGGGCGGGTCGGGGAGCTGTTTTTT. This codes for CASSPERGRVGELFF.

There are many counts of this clonotype. This rearrangement joins TRBV12-3 or TRBV12-4 to TRBJ2-3; unclear D gene. The CDR3 spans 14 residues. With 6 bases removed from V and 3 bases from J, the gap between germline ends came to 13 bases. The CDR3: CASSDSFRTDTQYF. CDR3 in DNA: TGTGCCAGCAGCGACTCCTTTCGGACAGATACGCAGTATTTT.

The chain combines TRBV10-3 with TRBJ2-7, with 9 bases lining up with TRBD1. V was pared by 6 bases and J by 0 bases, with 15 bases of the junction left unmatched. The CDR3 runs 18 residues. Germline lookup yields CDR1 ENHRY and CDR2 SYGVKD. The CDR3 DNA is TGTGCCATCAGGCCAGAGGGACAGGGACAGTACAGCTCCTACGAGCAGTACTTC. Its protein product is CAIRPEGQGQYSSYEQYF.

This clonotype has at least ten counts. The chain recombines TRBV7-2 with TRBJ1-1; D is ambiguous. The germline V and J ends were trimmed by 5 bases and 1 base, with 11 bases remaining between them. Germline V gene sequence: CDR1 SGHTA, CDR2 FQGNSA. The CDR3 length is 14 residues. CDR3 residues: CASSPKHRNTEAFF. The CDR3 DNA reads as TGTGCCAGCAGCCCAAAACATAGGAACACTGAAGCTTTCTTT.

This clonotype was observed a few times. This chain uses TRBV5-1 with TRBJ2-3; 7 nucleotides agree with TRBD2. CDR3 length: 15 amino acids. CDR1 and CDR2 (germline): SGHRS, YFSETQ. J was trimmed by 2 bases and V by 6 bases; bases with no gene match: 9. The CDR3 nucleotides are TGCGCCAGCACCCTTAGCGGGTATGACACAGATACGCAGTATTTT. Encoded protein: CASTLSGYDTDTQYF.

The rearrangement joins TRBV6-2 or TRBV6-3 to TRBJ2-1; D may be TRBD1 (6 bases). V lost 6 bases and J 7 bases, leaving 25 bases between the germline ends. This CDR3 comprises 17 residues. Germline V gives CDR1 MNHEY, CDR2 SVGEGT. For the CDR3, the DNA is TGTGCCAGCAGCTTCAGAGGGGTGGGGGCGCAAAAGAATGAGCAGTTCTTC. Its translation is CASSFRGVGAQKNEQFF.

The gene calls are TRBV25-1 and TRBJ2-2; possibly TRBD1 for D (6 bases). Per germline, CDR1 MGHDK and CDR2 SYGVNS. This CDR3 contains 15 residues. V was clipped by 3 bases and J by 5 bases, with 13 bases between them. The CDR3 coding sequence is TGTGCCAGCAGTGAGGGGACATATGGGACCGGGGAGCTGTTTTTT. Translating gives CASSEGTYGTGELFF.

The rearrangement uses TRBV20-1 and TRBJ1-5; 9 nucleotides match TRBD1. The CDR3 totals 12 residues. Trimming removed 4 bases from V and 6 bases from J; junction bases left unmatched: 1. Germline assignment: CDR1 DFQATT and CDR2 SNEGSKA (reference sequence). CDR3 sequence reads: CSAKTGGQPQHF. Written as DNA, the CDR3 is TGCAGTGCTAAGACAGGGGGTCAGCCCCAGCATTTT.